The T cell receptor beta chain under discussion was sequenced for a study of blood T cell repertoires in COVID-19. Study as a whole: The samples span acute and convalescent COVID-19 from the United States, Italy and Spain. The cDNA or gDNA used as material had been derived from T cells, B-cell-depleted T cells, or PBMCs.

Germline CDR1 is PRHDT and CDR2 is FYEKMQ (reference sequence). The CDR3 is made up of 15 amino acids. The V and J ends lost 5 bases and 2 bases, in that order; junction bases with no gene match: 6. The method was immunoSEQ multiplex PCR; TCRdb's version includes in-frame clones alone and lacks a portion of them. The sample holds 100,000 to 150,000 clones, less than 90% seen once. Material for sequencing was peripheral blood. The gene calls are TRBV13 and TRBJ2-7; TRBD1 aligns across 10 bases. The receptor was derived from a woman between 25 and 40 years old who had recovered from COVID-19. The CDR3 DNA is TGTGCCAGCAGCCCGACCGGGACAGGGGCCTACGAGCAGTACTTC. Translating gives CASSPTGTGAYEQYF.